Given below is one TCR beta chain in context. The antigen remains undetermined. This sample stems from a study of cytomegalovirus exposure and HLA in healthy donors. Looked up from germline, CDR1 is SGHNT and CDR2 is YENEEA. V lost 6 bases to trimming and J lost 1 base; unmatched junction nucleotides: 11. The CDR3 is 16 amino acids. Overall study results and limits: Later genetic work tied a missense DCLRE1C variant to beta-chain V and J trimming. Productive status was seen about 90% or about 30% of the time for most TCR beta V segments in an earlier analysis. Presence/absence analyses assumed roughly uniform sequencing depth across donors, which may not hold.

PCR employed 60 Vbeta and 13 Jbeta primers. Original methodology: Unique TCR beta chains totaled roughly 79 million in a later count, with approximately 10 million of them shared. Here immunoSEQ multiplex PCR was the method, and the copy in TCRdb shows in-frame clones only, minus some. Clone size and V and J calls were adopted from that table, with D and trimming inferred from the DNA. The sample lists 150,000 to 170,000 clones, around 81% occurring once. The clonotype comes from a woman aged 35 to 49 in good health and CMV-seropositive. Sequencing input: PBMCs. The V gene is TRBV11-3, the J gene TRBJ1-1, with TRBD1 matching 7 bases. The chain's CDR3 is CASSQDRRTTNTEAFF. The CDR3 DNA is TGTGCCAGCAGTCAGGACAGGCGGACTACGAACACTGAAGCTTTCTTT.